This T cell receptor (beta chain) was recorded in a study of T cell repertoires in cytomegalovirus infection. About this clonotype itself: Its antigen is unknown.

TCRdb fed the reads into MiXCR, producing one record per CDR3 protein. This table holds tens of thousands of distinct CDR3 sequences, approximately 43% found once. The sample consisted of CD8+ T cells from cultured PBMCs, taken from culture after CMV antigen stimulation. The sequence came from a human donor in good health (CMV status not recorded). Some clones in this sample may be carry-over from other donors' samples.

CDR3 DNA sequence: TGTGCCAGTGACAGGGGATGGTCCTACGAGCAGTACTTC. Translating it yields CASDRGWSYEQYF. J is TRBJ2-7 and V is TRBV6-1, with TRBD1 matching 8 bases. The V and J ends lost 9 bases and 1 base, in that order; junction bases with no gene match: 5. Germline V gives CDR1 MNHNS, CDR2 SASEGT. The CDR3 runs 13 residues.